Presented here are 6 T cell receptor beta chains from one specimen sequenced in a study of identical twins. TCRdb fed the 5' RACE reads into MiXCR, producing one record per CDR3 protein. The sample lists 300,000 to 350,000 distinct CDR3 sequences, around an eighth occurring once. In addition, the sample was reused for a study of yellow fever vaccine responses in identical twins.

The sample taken for sequencing was CD8+ T cells sorted from blood. These receptors were taken from a woman in her late teens or twenties in good health.

The genes are TRBV20-1 and TRBJ2-3, with 9 bases that match TRBD2. CDR1 is DFQATT, CDR2 SNEGSKA, per germline (reference sequence). V gave up 3 bases and J gave up 5 bases; unmatched junction bases: 12. The CDR3 sequence is 16 residues long. The CDR3, as DNA: TGCAGTGCTAGTTTCTACCGGGCGGGGGGGCAAGATACGCAGTATTTT. The encoded protein is CSASFYRAGGQDTQYF.

This clonotype was seen a handful of times. This chain joins TRBV15 and TRBJ1-4; D uncertain. This CDR3 is built from 14 residues. Trimming removed 6 bases at V and 4 bases at J, with 12 bases between. Per germline, CDR1 LNHNV and CDR2 YYDKDF (reference sequence). The CDR3 sequence: CATRSDAGNEKLFF. DNA for the CDR3: TGTGCCACCAGATCCGATGCGGGTAATGAAAAACTGTTTTTT.

The J gene is TRBJ1-3, the V gene TRBV6-1; D unresolved. Germline lookup yields CDR1 MNHNS and CDR2 SASEGT. Trimming removed 1 base from V and 1 base from J, with 5 bases in between. This CDR3 has 14 amino acids. CDR3: CASSEDSSGNTIYF. For the CDR3, the DNA is TGTGCCAGCAGTGAAGACAGTTCTGGAAACACCATATATTTT.

This clonotype has a handful of counts. The chain employs TRBV20-1 and TRBJ2-7; a possible D gene is TRBD1 (6 bases). Per the germline V gene, CDR1 is DFQATT and CDR2 is SNEGSKA (reference sequence). V lost 4 bases to trimming and J lost 0 bases, with 10 bases between them. The CDR3 contains 13 residues. This CDR3 reads CSATGTSSYEQYV. In DNA, the CDR3 is TGCAGTGCTACTGGGACATCCTCCTACGAGCAGTACGTC.

This clonotype has ten or more counts. The chain carries TRBV29-1 and TRBJ2-7; 7 bases match TRBD2. The germline gives CDR1 SQVTM, CDR2 ANQGSEA. The CDR3 sequence is 13 residues long. With V trimmed by 4 bases and J by 3 bases, 6 bases remained unmatched. CDR3 DNA sequence: TGCAGCGTTGTGGGGGGGAACGGCTACGAGCAGTACGTC. Its translation is CSVVGGNGYEQYV.

The J gene is TRBJ2-1, the V gene TRBV6-5; D is possibly TRBD1 (6 bases). Trimming pared 0 bases from V and 4 bases from J, leaving 16 bases between. The V gene's germline CDR1 is MNHEY and CDR2 SVGAGI. The CDR3 loop spans 17 amino acids. This CDR3 is CASSYSLADSTYNEQFF. The CDR3 bases are TGTGCCAGCAGTTACTCTCTGGCGGACAGTACGTACAATGAGCAGTTCTTC.